This T cell receptor (beta chain) emerged from a study of PD-L1 blockade in urothelial cancer (dated by TCRdb to about 2017). At the level of the whole study: All patients started therapy in the mid-2010s and received atezolizumab 1,200 mg intravenously every 3 weeks. About nine tenths of the roughly 29 patients were males with bladder-origin urothelial cancer, and about 65% of the roughly 30 reported a prior smoking history. Patients had an ECOG performance status of 0 or 1 and had received between 0 and 3 prior chemotherapy regimens. Blood samples were analyzed 3 weeks after the start of treatment (second dose) and 6 weeks after the start of treatment. Blood samples gave median yields of about 150,000 T cells and more than 80,000 unique TCRs, along with a median clonality of 0.080. Somatic, immune and clinical correlates of response to PD-L1 blockade with atezolizumab in urothelial cancer were the focus of an exploratory multi-omic analysis. Pretreatment tumor samples and matched peripheral blood, collected serially before and after atezolizumab treatment, underwent TCR sequencing. Progression-free survival longer than 6 months counted as durable clinical benefit, and TCR features were additionally tested against both progression-free and overall survival. Whole exome sequencing and RNA sequencing of pretreatment tumors were performed alongside TCR sequencing in the same patients. Durable clinical benefit was achieved by nine patients and was not achieved by 20 patients. Pretreatment blood TCR-seq was available for about 27 patients, at least one posttreatment blood collection was obtained for about 25 patients, and tumor TCR-seq was available for about 25 patients.

Synthetic TCR analog templates were spiked into each PCR so that absolute template abundance could be estimated from read counts. Using the immunoSEQ assay, TCRbeta CDR3 regions were amplified from genomic DNA with bias-controlled V and J gene primers. Sequencing of rearranged TCRbeta segments was performed at approximately 20X coverage. In the paper's pipeline: Sequencing errors were corrected by clustering, and CDR3s were annotated against IMGT so that V, D and J genes could be assigned. Out-of-frame and stop-codon sequences were excluded, and only productive TCRbeta rearrangements were used in downstream analyses. Clonality was calculated as one minus the Shannon entropy normalized by the log of the number of unique productive sequences. Clones differing between time points or between blood and tumor were identified by Fisher's exact test with Benjamini-Hochberg correction at adjusted p below 0.01. Sourced from immuneACCESS, this table was stored by TCRdb with only in-frame sequences that have V and J called. A share of the clones is absent; for the studies checked, an unresolved V gene accounts for under half, and the remainder has no known explanation. The D gene and trimming were derived from the DNA, and the V and J assignments and clone size from that table. A total of roughly 47,000 clones appear in this sample, 60% to 85% of them only once. The ten top clones hold about 9.4% of the sample.

To note about this clone: The antigen it recognizes is unknown. The record has no base qualities; no much larger clone is one base away.

CDR1 and CDR2, looked up from the germline V gene (reference sequence), are SGHAT and FQDESV. V lost 2 bases and J lost 1 base, and the count of bases not matched to a germline gene is 9. Inclusive of the bounding cysteine and phenylalanine, the CDR3 is 18 residues long. Of the read, only the CDR3 DNA is kept; its 54 bases are in frame from base 1. What the research found in general, with its limitations: Because of the small sample size (n ≈ 27) and the many exploratory analyses performed, the results are intended to be regarded as hypothesis-generating. Patients with durable benefit showed greater expansion of tumor-associated TCR clones in peripheral blood 3 weeks after starting treatment (n = 22, p = 0.022). A pretreatment peripheral blood TCR clonality below the median was linked to improved progression-free and overall survival.

The time point label here, explained by the study, means: pretreatment peripheral blood. The cohort comprised about 30 patients with locally advanced or metastatic urothelial carcinoma treated at Memorial Sloan Kettering on a trial protocol. Peripheral blood mononuclear cells were collected pretreatment and during treatment, with between 1 and 8 total time points obtained per patient. The Qiagen DNeasy Blood extraction kit was used to purify genomic DNA from total PBMCs and tumor samples. PBMCs were collected pretreatment and during treatment and were isolated and stored as previously described. The clonotype originates from a man between 65 and 85 years old with urothelial cancer. The sample was PBMCs, taken around atezolizumab (anti-PD-L1) treatment. The chain uses TRBV11-1 and TRBJ2-3, with TRBD1 matching 10 junction bases. At the DNA level, the sequence is TGTGCCAGCAGCTTATTTGGACAGGGGGTCCCTGGCACAGATACGCAGTATTTT. This yields the protein CASSLFGQGVPGTDTQYF.